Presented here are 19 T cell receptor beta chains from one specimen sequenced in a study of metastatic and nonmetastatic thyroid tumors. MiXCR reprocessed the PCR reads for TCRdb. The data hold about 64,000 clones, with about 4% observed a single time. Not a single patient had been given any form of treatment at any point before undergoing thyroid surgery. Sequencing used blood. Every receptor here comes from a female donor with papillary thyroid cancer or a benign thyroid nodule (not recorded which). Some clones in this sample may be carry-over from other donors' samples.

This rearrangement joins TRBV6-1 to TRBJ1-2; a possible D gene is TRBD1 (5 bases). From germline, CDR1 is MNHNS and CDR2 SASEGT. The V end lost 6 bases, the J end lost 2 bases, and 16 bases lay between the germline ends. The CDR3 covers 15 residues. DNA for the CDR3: TGTGCCAGCAGCCAACGACAGCAATCCAACTATGGCTACACCTTC. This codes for CASSQRQQSNYGYTF.

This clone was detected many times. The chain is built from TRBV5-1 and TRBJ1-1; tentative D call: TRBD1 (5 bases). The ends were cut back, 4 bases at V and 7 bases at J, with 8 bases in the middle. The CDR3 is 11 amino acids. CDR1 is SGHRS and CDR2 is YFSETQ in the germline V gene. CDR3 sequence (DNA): TGCGCCAGCAGCAGGGGATATGAAGCTTTCTTT. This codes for CASSRGYEAFF.

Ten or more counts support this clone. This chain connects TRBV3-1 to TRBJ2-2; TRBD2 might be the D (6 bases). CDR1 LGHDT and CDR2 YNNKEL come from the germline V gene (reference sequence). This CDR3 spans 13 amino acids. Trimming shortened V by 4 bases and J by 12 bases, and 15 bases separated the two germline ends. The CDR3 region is CASSRDSLYQLFF. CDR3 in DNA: TGTGCCAGCAGCCGGGACTCGCTTTACCAGCTGTTTTTT.

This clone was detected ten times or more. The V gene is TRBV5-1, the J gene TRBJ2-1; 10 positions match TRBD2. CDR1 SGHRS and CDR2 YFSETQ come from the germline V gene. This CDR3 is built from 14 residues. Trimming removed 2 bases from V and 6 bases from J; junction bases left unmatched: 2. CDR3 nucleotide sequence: TGCGCCAGCAGCTTCCAGCGGGAGGGCAATGAGCAGTTCTTC. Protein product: CASSFQREGNEQFF.

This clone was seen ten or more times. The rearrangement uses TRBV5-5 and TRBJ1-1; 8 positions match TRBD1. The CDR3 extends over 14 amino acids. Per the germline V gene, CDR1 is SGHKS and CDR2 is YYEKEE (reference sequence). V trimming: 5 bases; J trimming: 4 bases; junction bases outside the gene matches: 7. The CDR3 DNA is TGTGCCAGCAGTTATAGGACAGGGAGCACTGAAGCTTTCTTT. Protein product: CASSYRTGSTEAFF.

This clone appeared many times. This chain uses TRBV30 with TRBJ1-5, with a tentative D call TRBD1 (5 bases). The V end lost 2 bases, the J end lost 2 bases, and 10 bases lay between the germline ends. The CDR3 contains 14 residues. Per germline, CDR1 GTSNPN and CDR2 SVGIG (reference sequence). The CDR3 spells CAWSLLGGNQPQHF. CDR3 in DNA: TGTGCCTGGAGTCTCCTAGGGGGCAATCAGCCCCAGCATTTT.

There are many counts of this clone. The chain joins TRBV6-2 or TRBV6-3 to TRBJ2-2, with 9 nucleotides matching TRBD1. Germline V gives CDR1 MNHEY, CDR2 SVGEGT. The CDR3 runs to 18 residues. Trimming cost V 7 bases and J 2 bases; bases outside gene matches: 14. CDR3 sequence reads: CASNDRGGAGPNTGELFF. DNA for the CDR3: TGTGCCAGCAACGACAGGGGGGGGGCGGGACCTAACACCGGGGAGCTGTTTTTT.

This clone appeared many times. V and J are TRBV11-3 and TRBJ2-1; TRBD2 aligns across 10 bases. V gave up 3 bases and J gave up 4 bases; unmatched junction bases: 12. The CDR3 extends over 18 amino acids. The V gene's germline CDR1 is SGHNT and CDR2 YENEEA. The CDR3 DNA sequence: TGTGCCAGCAGCTTCCTCCGTAGCGGGGGGATTGGTTACAATGAGCAGTTCTTC. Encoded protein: CASSFLRSGGIGYNEQFF.

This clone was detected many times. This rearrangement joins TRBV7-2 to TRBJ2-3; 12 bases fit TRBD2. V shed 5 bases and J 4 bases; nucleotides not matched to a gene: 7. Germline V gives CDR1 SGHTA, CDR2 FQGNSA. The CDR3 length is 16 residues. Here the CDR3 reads CASSVTSGRLADTQYF. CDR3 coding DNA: TGTGCCAGCAGCGTAACTAGCGGGAGGTTAGCAGATACGCAGTATTTT.

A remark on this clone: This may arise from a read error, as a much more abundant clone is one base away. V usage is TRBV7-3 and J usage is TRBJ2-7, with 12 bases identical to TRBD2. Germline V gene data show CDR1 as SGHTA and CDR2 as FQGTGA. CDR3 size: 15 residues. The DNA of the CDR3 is TGTGTCAGCAGCCCGGGACTAGCGGGTTCCTACGAGCAGTACTTC. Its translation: CVSSPGLAGSYEQYF.

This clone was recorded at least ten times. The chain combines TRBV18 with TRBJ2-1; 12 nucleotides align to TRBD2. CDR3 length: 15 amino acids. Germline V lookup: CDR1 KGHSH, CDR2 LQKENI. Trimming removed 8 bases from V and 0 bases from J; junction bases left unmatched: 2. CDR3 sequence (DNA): TGTGCCAGCGGACTAGCGGGGTTCTCCTACAATGAGCAGTTCTTC. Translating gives CASGLAGFSYNEQFF.

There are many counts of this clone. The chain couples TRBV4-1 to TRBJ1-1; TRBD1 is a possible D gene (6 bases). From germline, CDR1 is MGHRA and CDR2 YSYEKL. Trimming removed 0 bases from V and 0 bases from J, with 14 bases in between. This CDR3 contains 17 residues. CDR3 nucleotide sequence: TGCGCCAGCAGCCAAGATTGGAGACAGGTGGTGAACACTGAAGCTTTCTTT. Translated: CASSQDWRQVVNTEAFF.

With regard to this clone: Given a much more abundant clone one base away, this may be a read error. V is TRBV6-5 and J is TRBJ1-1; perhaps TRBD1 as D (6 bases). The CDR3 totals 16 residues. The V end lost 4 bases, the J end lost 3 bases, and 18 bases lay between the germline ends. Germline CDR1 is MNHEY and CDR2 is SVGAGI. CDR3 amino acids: CASSLHKTGSYTEAFF. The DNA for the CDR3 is TGTGCCAGCAGTTTGCATAAGACAGGTAGTTACACTGAAGCTTTCTTT.

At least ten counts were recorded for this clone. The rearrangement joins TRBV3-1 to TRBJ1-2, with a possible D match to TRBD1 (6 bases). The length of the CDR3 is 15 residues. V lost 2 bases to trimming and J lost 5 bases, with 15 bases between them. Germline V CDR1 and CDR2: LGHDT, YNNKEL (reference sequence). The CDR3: CASSQSGGDIYGYTF. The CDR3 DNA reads TGTGCCAGCAGCCAATCCGGCGGGGACATTTATGGCTACACCTTC.

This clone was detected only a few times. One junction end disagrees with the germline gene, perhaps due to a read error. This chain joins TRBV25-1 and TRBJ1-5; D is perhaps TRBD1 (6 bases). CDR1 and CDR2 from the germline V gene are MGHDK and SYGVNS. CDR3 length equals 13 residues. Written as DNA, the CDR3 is TGTACCAGCAGTGTACAGGGAAATCAGCCCCAGCATTTT. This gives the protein CTSSVQGNQPQHF. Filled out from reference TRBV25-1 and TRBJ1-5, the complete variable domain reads EADIYQTPRYLVIGTGKKITLECSQTMGHDKMYWYQQDPGMELHLIHYSYGVNSTEKGDLSSESTVSRIRTEHFPLTLESARPSHTSQYLCTSSVQGNQPQHFGDGTRLSIL.

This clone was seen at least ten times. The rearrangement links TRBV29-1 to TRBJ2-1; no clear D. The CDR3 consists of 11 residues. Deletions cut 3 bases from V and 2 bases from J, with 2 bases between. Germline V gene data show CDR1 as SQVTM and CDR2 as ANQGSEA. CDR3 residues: CSVDAYNEQFF. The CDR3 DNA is TGCAGCGTTGATGCCTACAATGAGCAGTTCTTC.

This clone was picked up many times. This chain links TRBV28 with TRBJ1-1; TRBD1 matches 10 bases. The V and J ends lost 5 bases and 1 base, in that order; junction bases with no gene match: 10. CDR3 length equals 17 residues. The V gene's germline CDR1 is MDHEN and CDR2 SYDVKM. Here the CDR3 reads CASSPPGQGRGNTEAFF. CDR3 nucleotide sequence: TGTGCCAGCAGTCCGCCGGGACAGGGGAGGGGGAACACTGAAGCTTTCTTT.

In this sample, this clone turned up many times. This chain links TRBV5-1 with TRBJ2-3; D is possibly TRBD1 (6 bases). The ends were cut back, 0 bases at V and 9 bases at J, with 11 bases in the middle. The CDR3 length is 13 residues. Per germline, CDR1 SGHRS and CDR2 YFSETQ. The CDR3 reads CASSLGGRGTQYF. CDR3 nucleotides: TGCGCCAGCAGCTTGGGGGGGCGCGGAACGCAGTATTTT.

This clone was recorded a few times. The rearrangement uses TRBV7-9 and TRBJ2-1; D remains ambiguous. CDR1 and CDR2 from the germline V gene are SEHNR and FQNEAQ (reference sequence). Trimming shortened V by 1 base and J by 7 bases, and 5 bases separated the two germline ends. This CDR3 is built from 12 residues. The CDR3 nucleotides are TGTGCCAGCAGCTTAGACGTAAATGAGCAGTTCTTC. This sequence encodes CASSLDVNEQFF.